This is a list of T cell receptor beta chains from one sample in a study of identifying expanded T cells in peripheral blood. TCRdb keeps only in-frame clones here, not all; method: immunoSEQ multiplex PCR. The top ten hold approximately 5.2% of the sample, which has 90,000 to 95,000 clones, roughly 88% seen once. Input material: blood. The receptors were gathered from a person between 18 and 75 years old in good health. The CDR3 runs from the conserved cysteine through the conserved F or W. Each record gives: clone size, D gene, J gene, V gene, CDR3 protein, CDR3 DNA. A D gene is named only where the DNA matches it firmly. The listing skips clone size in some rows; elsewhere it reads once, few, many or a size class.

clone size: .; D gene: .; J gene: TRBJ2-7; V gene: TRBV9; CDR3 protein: CASSPGQSSYEQYF; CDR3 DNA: TGTGCCAGCAGCCCGGGACAATCGTCCTACGAGCAGTACTTC
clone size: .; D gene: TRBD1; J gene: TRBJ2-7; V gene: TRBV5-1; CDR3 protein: CASSLDSLGQGYEQYF; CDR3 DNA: TGCGCCAGCAGCTTGGATAGTTTGGGACAGGGTTACGAGCAGTACTTC
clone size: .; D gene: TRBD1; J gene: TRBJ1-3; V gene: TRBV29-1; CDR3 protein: CSVLQRRTGGQSASGNTIYF; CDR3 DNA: TGCAGCGTTTTACAACGGCGGACAGGGGGCCAATCGGCCTCTGGAAACACCATATATTTT
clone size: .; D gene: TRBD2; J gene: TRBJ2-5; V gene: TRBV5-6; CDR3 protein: CASSLPGLPKETQYF; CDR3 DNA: TGTGCCAGCAGCTTACCGGGACTACCGAAAGAGACCCAGTACTTC
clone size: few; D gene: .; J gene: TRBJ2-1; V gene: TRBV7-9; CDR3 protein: CASSLDGGQVKEQFF; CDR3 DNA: TGTGCCAGCAGCTTAGATGGGGGGCAGGTAAAGGAGCAGTTCTTC
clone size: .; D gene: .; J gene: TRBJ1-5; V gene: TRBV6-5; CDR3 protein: CASGEGGEWQPQHF; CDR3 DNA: TGTGCCAGCGGCGAAGGGGGGGAATGGCAGCCCCAGCATTTT
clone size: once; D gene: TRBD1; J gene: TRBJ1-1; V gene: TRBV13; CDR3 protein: CASSRGQGNTEAFF; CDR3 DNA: TGTGCCAGCAGCAGGGGACAGGGAAACACTGAAGCTTTCTTT
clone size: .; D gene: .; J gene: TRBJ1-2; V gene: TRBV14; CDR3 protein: CASSQDWSRNYGYTF; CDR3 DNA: TGTGCCAGCAGCCAAGATTGGAGCAGGAACTATGGCTACACCTTC
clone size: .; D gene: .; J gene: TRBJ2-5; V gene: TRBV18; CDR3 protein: CASSLRPGQGLLGETQYF; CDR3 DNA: TGTGCCAGCTCACTTCGCCCGGGACAAGGATTGTTGGGTGAGACCCAGTACTTC
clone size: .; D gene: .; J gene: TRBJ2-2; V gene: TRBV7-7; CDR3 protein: CASSLGGPHTGELFF; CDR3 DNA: TGTGCCAGCAGCTTAGGGGGGCCCCACACCGGGGAGCTGTTTTTT
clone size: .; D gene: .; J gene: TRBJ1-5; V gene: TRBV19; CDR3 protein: CASSIHGRDQPQHF; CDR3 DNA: TGTGCCAGTAGTATACATGGCCGGGATCAGCCCCAGCATTTT
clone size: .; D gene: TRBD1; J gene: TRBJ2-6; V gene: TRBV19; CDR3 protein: CASSIVPSTGSGANVLTF; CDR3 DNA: TGTGCCAGTAGTATAGTCCCCTCGACAGGGTCCGGGGCCAACGTCCTGACTTTC
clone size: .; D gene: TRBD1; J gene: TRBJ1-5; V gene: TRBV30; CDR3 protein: CAWSVRSGQGGPQHF; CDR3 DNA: TGTGCCTGGAGTGTACGGTCGGGACAGGGTGGGCCCCAGCATTTT
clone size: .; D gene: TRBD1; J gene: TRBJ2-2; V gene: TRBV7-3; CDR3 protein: CASSPPQGPSTGELFF; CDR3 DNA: TGTGCCAGCAGCCCTCCACAGGGGCCGAGCACCGGGGAGCTGTTTTTT
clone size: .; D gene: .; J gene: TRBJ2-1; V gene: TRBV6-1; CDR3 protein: CANGGGRSYNEQFF; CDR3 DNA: TGTGCCAACGGTGGAGGCAGGTCCTACAATGAGCAGTTCTTC
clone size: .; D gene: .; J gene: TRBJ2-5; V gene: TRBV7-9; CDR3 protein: CASSLVETQYF; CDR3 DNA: TGTGCCAGCAGCTTGGTCGAGACCCAGTACTTC
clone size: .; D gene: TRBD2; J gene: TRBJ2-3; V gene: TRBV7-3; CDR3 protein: CASSPRPGTRAELTDTQYF; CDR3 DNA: TGTGCCAGCAGCCCGCGCCCCGGGACTAGAGCTGAACTGACAGATACGCAGTATTTT
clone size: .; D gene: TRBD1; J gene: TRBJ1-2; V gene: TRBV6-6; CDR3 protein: CASSYAGGNYGYTF; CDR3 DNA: TGTGCCAGCAGCTACGCAGGGGGAAACTATGGCTACACCTTC
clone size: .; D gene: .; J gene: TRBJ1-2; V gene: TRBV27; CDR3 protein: CASSLRGLYGYTF; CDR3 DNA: TGTGCCAGCAGTTTACGAGGGCTTTATGGCTACACCTTC
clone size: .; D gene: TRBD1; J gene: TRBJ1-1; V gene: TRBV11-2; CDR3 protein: CASSSLPGQGGGTEAFF; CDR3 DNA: TGTGCCAGCAGCTCTCTACCGGGACAGGGAGGGGGAACTGAAGCTTTCTTT
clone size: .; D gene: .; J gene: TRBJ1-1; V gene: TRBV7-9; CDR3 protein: CASSVTGIRPEAFF; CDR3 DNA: TGTGCCAGCAGCGTAACAGGGATACGGCCTGAAGCTTTCTTT
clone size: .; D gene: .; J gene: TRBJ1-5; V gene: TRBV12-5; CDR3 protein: CASGLVAGGQPQHF; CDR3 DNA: TGTGCTAGTGGTTTGGTGGCGGGAGGACAGCCCCAGCATTTT
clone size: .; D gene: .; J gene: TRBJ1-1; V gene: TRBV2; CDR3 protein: CASRFETEAFF; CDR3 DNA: TGTGCCAGCAGATTCGAAACTGAAGCTTTCTTT
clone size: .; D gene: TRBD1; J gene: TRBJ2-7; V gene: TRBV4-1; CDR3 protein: CASSQSQGRGEQYF; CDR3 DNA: TGCGCCAGCAGCCAATCACAGGGGCGCGGGGAGCAGTACTTC
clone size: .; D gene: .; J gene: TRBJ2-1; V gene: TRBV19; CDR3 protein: CASSFSRGPRGDEQFF; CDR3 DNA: TGTGCCAGTAGTTTCTCGCGAGGGCCTAGGGGCGATGAGCAGTTCTTC
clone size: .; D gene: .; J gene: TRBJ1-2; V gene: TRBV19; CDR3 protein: CASSLQRHGYTF; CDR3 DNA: TGTGCCAGTAGTTTACAGAGACATGGCTACACCTTC
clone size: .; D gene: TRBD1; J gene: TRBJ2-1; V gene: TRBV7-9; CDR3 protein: CASSVRQGGDEQFF; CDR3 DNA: TGTGCCAGCAGCGTACGACAGGGGGGTGATGAGCAGTTCTTC
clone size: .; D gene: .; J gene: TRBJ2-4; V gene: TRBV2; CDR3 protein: CASHPSWAKNIQYF; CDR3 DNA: TGTGCCAGCCACCCTAGTTGGGCCAAAAACATTCAGTACTTC
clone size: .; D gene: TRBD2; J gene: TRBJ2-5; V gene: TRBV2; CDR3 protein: CASSEGLAGVQETQYF; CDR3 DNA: TGTGCCAGCAGTGAGGGACTAGCGGGAGTTCAAGAGACCCAGTACTTC
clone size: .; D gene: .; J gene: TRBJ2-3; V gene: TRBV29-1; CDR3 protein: CSVTSLAFSTDTQYF; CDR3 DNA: TGCAGCGTAACATCTCTAGCGTTTAGCACAGATACGCAGTATTTT
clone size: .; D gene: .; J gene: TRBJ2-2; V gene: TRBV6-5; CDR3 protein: CASSYSTLYNTGELFF; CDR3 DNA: TGTGCCAGCAGTTACTCGACACTCTATAACACCGGGGAGCTGTTTTTT
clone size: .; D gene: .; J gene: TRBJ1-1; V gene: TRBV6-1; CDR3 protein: CASSQRPNTEAFF; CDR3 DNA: TGTGCCAGCAGCCAGCGGCCGAACACTGAAGCTTTCTTT
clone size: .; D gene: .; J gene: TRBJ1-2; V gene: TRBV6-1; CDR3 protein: CASSGLKGENYGYTF; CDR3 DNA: TGTGCCAGCAGTGGACTAAAGGGGGAAAACTATGGCTACACCTTC
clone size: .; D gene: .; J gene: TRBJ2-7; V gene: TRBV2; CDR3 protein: CASSEEAGPYEQYF; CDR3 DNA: TGTGCCAGCAGTGAAGAGGCAGGGCCGTACGAGCAGTACTTC
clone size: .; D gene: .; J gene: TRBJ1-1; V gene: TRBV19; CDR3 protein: CASSMGGPDGAFF; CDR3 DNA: TGTGCCAGTAGTATGGGAGGCCCCGACGGAGCTTTCTTT
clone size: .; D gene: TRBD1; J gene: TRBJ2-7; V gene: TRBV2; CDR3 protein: CASSRDRAYEQYF; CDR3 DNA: TGTGCCAGCAGTCGGGACAGGGCTTACGAGCAGTACTTC
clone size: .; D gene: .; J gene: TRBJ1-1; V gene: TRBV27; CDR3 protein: CASSGTGWMNTEAFF; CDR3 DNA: TGTGCCAGCAGCGGTACAGGTTGGATGAACACTGAAGCTTTCTTT
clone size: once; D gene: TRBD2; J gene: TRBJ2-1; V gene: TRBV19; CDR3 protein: CASSGGRAYNEQFF; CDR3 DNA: TGTGCCAGTAGTGGTGGGAGGGCCTACAATGAGCAGTTCTTC
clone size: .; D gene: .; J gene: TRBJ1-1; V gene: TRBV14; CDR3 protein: CASSQDLGHTEAFF; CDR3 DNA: TGTGCCAGCAGCCAAGATCTGGGGCACACTGAAGCTTTCTTT
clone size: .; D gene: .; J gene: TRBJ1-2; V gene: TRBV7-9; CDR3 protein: CASRSSGANYGYTF; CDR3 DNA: TGTGCCAGCCGGTCATCAGGGGCCAACTATGGCTACACCTTC